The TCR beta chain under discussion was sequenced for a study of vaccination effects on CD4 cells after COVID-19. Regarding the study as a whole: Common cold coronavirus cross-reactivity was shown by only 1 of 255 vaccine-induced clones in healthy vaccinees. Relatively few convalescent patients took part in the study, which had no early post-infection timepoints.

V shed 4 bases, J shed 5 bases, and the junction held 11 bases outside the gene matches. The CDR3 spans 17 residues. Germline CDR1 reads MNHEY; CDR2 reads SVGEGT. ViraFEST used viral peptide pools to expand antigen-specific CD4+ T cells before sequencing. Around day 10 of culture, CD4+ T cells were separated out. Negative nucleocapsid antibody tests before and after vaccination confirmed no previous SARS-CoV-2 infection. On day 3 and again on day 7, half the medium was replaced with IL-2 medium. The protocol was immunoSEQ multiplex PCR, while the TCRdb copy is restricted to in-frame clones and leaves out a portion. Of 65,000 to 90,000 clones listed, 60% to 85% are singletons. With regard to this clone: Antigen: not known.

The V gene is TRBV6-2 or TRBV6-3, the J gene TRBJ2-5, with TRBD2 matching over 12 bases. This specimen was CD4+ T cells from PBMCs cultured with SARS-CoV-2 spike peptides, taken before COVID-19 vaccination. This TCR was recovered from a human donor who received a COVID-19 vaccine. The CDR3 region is CASSSNLAGGRKETQYF. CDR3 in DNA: TGTGCCAGCAGTTCAAACCTAGCGGGGGGGCGGAAGGAGACCCAGTACTTC.